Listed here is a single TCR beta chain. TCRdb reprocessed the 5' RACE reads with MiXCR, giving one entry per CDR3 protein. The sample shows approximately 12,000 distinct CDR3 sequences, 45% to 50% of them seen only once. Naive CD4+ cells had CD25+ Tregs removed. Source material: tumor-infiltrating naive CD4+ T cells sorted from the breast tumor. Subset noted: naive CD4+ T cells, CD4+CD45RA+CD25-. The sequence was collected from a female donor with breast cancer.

CDR3 loop: CASSPRYYEQYF. The CDR3 bases are TGTGCCAGCAGCCCTAGGTACTACGAGCAGTACTTC. This chain links TRBV7-2 with TRBJ2-7; D unresolved. The CDR3 contains 12 residues. Per the germline V gene, CDR1 is SGHTA and CDR2 is FQGNSA. Trimming stripped 5 bases from V and 3 bases from J, with 8 bases between.